Listed below are T cell receptor beta chains from one sample, sequenced in a study of cytomegalovirus exposure and HLA in healthy donors. Some clones are missing from TCRdb's copy, which holds only in-frame ones; the method was immunoSEQ multiplex PCR. The sample lists roughly 120,000 clones, about 86% seen once, with 3.9% in the top ten. Sequencing was performed on PBMCs. These receptors all stem from a woman aged 25 to 39 in good health and CMV-seronegative. CDR3s include the opening cysteine and the closing phenylalanine or tryptophan. The order of the fields is clone size, J gene, D gene, CDR3 length, V gene, CDR3 DNA, CDR3 protein. D genes are given only for firm matches. Expanded clones get a size class; other rows say once, few or many, or leave the size out.

once,TRBJ2-5,-,15,TRBV6-5,TGTGCCAGCAGTATGAACAGGGCTACCCAAGAGACCCAGTACTTC,CASSMNRATQETQYF
once,TRBJ1-2,TRBD1,16,TRBV5-1,TGCGCCAGCAGCCCGGGACAGTCTGCCCGTATCTATGGCTACACCTTC,CASSPGQSARIYGYTF
-,TRBJ2-1,TRBD2,15,TRBV7-9,TGTGCCAGCAGCTCGGGACTAGCGGGAAACAATGAGCAGTTCTTC,CASSSGLAGNNEQFF
-,TRBJ1-1,-,14,TRBV5-6,TGTGCCAGCAGCCCGGGCGGGGGGAACACTGAAGCTTTCTTT,CASSPGGGNTEAFF
once,TRBJ1-4,-,14,TRBV28,TGTGCCAGCAGTTTCGTTGGTCAGGGTGAAAAACTGTTTTTT,CASSFVGQGEKLFF
-,TRBJ2-5,TRBD1,15,TRBV19,TGTGCCAGTAGTACCGGGACAGGGGGTGCCGAGACCCAGTACTTC,CASSTGTGGAETQYF
-,TRBJ2-3,TRBD2,18,TRBV7-9,TGTGCCAGCAGCCACCCTAGCGGGAGGGCCGTGAGCACAGATACGCAGTATTTT,CASSHPSGRAVSTDTQYF
-,TRBJ2-5,TRBD2,17,TRBV4-2,TGTGCCAGCAGCCAGGAGGGACTAGCGGGAGAAGGGGGGACCCAGTACTTC,CASSQEGLAGEGGTQYF
few,TRBJ2-5,-,13,TRBV5-1,TGCGCCAGCAGATTTCCCTTGGAGGAGACCCAGTACTTC,CASRFPLEETQYF
-,TRBJ2-7,-,14,TRBV5-1,TGCGCCAGCAGCTTGAGGCGGGGCTCCTACGAGCAGTACTTC,CASSLRRGSYEQYF
-,TRBJ2-1,TRBD2,15,TRBV19,TGTGCCAGTCGACTAGCGGGGAGCTCCTACAATGAGCAGTTCTTC,CASRLAGSSYNEQFF
-,TRBJ1-5,TRBD1,14,TRBV5-1,TGCGCCAGCAGCTTCGGGACAGAGAATCAGCCCCAGCATTTT,CASSFGTENQPQHF
-,TRBJ2-7,-,13,TRBV5-4,TGTGCCAGCAGCTTACAGAGTTCCTACGAGCAGTACTTC,CASSLQSSYEQYF
-,TRBJ2-2,-,15,TRBV18,TGTGCCAGCTCGCCGGACATCCATAATATCGGGGAGCTGTTTTTT,CASSPDIHNIGELFF
-,TRBJ2-7,TRBD1,14,TRBV6-5,TGTGCCAGCAGGATCCGACAGGGCCCCTACGAGCAGTACTTC,CASRIRQGPYEQYF
-,TRBJ1-4,-,16,TRBV9,TGTGCCAGCAGCGACTCTAGCGGGAGACCTAATGAAAAACTGTTTTTT,CASSDSSGRPNEKLFF
-,TRBJ1-2,-,15,TRBV6-5,TGTGCCAGCAGTGTTAAGGGGTCGAGAGACTATGGCTACACCTTC,CASSVKGSRDYGYTF
-,TRBJ1-6,-,15,TRBV6-6,TGTGCCAGCAGCCAACTCGACAGCTATAATTCACCCCTCCACTTT,CASSQLDSYNSPLHF
-,TRBJ2-1,-,15,TRBV29-1,TGCAGCGTCCGATCCCCCAAGGGGCTCGACAATGAGCAGTTCTTC,CSVRSPKGLDNEQFF
-,TRBJ2-7,TRBD2,13,TRBV28,TGTGCCAGCACCTCGGGAGGACCCTACGAGCAGTACTTC,CASTSGGPYEQYF
-,TRBJ2-3,TRBD2,18,TRBV28,TGTGCCAGCAGTTTATTGTTAGCGGGAGGATCTAGCACAGATACGCAGTATTTT,CASSLLLAGGSSTDTQYF
-,TRBJ2-2,TRBD2,15,TRBV6-5,TGTGCCAGCAGGCCTGGGACTAGCGGTTCCGGGGAGCTGTTTTTT,CASRPGTSGSGELFF
-,TRBJ2-6,TRBD1,21,TRBV4-1,TGCGCCAGCAGCCAAGAGTTGGACAGGGGCCCCCACAGCTCTGGGGCCAACGTCCTGACTTTC,CASSQELDRGPHSSGANVLTF
-,TRBJ2-7,-,13,TRBV11-2,TGTGCCAGCAGCTTGGGCAGCTCCTACGAGCAGTACTTC,CASSLGSSYEQYF
-,TRBJ2-7,-,15,TRBV5-1,TGCGCCAGCAGCTTCGGTCCGCCGCTACGAGGCGAGCAGTACTTC,CASSFGPPLRGEQYF
few,TRBJ2-2,-,16,TRBV25-1,TGTGCCAGCCAGGGGCGGGCCTCAAAGAACACCGGGGAGCTGTTTTTT,CASQGRASKNTGELFF
-,TRBJ1-2,-,16,TRBV4-1,TGCGCCAGCAGCCAAGATATTCAAGGAGTGGGCTATGGCTACACCTTC,CASSQDIQGVGYGYTF
-,TRBJ2-1,TRBD2,16,TRBV27,TGTGCCAGCAGCCGCGGGACTAGCGGGAAAGTATATGAGCAGTTCTTC,CASSRGTSGKVYEQFF
-,TRBJ2-7,TRBD1,16,TRBV6-1,TGTGCCAGCAGTGAAGATTCCGGGACAGGGTCCTACGAGCAGTACTTC,CASSEDSGTGSYEQYF